Following are 5 T cell receptor beta chains from one sample sequenced in a study of OX40 agonist ivuxolimab in advanced cancers. The repertoire was sequenced with immunoSEQ multiplex PCR; TCRdb's copy has only in-frame clones and lacks some. The data contain around 100,000 clones, more than 85% of them seen just once; the ten biggest clones take up 0.54%. The material was CD4+ or CD8+ T cells sorted from blood, obtained in a trial of the OX40 agonist ivuxolimab. These receptor sequences come from an adult with an advanced solid tumor such as melanoma, head and neck, liver or kidney cancer.

The chain uses TRBV6-5 and TRBJ1-1; a weak D match, TRBD1 (6 bases). Trimming removed 0 bases from V and 4 bases from J, with 6 bases in between. From germline, CDR1 is MNHEY and CDR2 SVGAGI. This CDR3 has 13 amino acids. The CDR3 loop is CASSYSGGTEAFF. In nucleotides, the CDR3 is TGTGCCAGCAGTTACTCAGGGGGCACTGAAGCTTTCTTT.

This sequence joins TRBV7-9 and TRBJ1-5; perhaps TRBD1 as D (6 bases). Trimming removed 5 bases from V and 1 base from J, with 9 bases in between. In germline, CDR1 is SEHNR, CDR2 FQNEAQ (reference sequence). CDR3 size: 14 residues. The CDR3 bases are TGTGCCAGCAGCCTCGGGACAAGCAATCAGCCCCAGCATTTT. As protein: CASSLGTSNQPQHF.

The J gene is TRBJ2-6, the V gene TRBV19; TRBD1 matches 9 bases. Germline CDR1 and CDR2: LNHDA and SQIVND (reference sequence). Trimming at V came to 6 bases and at J to 0 bases, leaving 6 bases not matched to a gene. The CDR3 contains 17 residues. The CDR3 is CASRTGTGLSGANVLTF. The CDR3 nucleotides are TGTGCCAGTAGAACCGGGACAGGGCTCTCTGGGGCCAACGTCCTGACTTTC.

The table lists this clone with a few counts. This chain uses TRBV2 with TRBJ1-3, with D perhaps matching TRBD1 (5 bases). Germline V gene lookup returns CDR1 SNHLY and CDR2 FYNNEI. V was cut by 8 bases and J by 1 base, with 9 bases left in between. This CDR3 has 13 residues. The CDR3 sequence is CASAQGSGNTIYF. Here the CDR3 DNA reads TGTGCCAGCGCTCAGGGTTCTGGAAACACCATATATTTT.

This chain joins TRBV28 and TRBJ1-2, with no clear D. The V gene lost 2 bases and the J gene lost 0 bases, with 4 bases spanning the gap. Germline CDR1 is MDHEN and CDR2 is SYDVKM. The CDR3 runs to 13 residues. The DNA for the CDR3 is TGTGCCAGCAGTTTAGTCGCTAACTATGGCTACACCTTC. This gives the protein CASSLVANYGYTF.